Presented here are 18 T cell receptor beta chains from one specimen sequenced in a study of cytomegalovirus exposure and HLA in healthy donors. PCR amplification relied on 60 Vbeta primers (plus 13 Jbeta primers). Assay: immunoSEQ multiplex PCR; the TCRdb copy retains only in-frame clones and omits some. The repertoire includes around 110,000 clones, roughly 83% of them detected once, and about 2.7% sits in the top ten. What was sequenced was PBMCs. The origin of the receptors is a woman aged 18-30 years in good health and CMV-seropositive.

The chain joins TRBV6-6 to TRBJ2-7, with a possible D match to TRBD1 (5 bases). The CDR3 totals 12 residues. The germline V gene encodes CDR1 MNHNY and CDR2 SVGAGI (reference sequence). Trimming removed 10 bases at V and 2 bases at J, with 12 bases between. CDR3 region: CAKRGFPYEQYF. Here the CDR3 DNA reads TGTGCCAAAAGGGGTTTTCCCTACGAGCAGTACTTC.

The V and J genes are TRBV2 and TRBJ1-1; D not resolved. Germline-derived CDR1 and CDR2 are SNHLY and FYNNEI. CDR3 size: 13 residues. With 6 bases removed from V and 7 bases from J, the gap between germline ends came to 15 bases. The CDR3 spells CASRTPGTYEAFF. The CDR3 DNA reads TGTGCCAGCAGGACCCCAGGAACCTATGAAGCTTTCTTT.

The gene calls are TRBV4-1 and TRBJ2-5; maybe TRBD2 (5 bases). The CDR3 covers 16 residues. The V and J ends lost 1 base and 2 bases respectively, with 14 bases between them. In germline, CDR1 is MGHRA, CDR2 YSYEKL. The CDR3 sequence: CASSQGFEGRQETQYF. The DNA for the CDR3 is TGCGCCAGCAGCCAAGGCTTTGAGGGTAGACAAGAGACCCAGTACTTC.

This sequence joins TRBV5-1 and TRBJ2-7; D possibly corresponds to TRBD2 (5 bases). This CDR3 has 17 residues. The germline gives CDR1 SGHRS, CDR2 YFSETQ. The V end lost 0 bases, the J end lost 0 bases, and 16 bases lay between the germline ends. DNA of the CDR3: TGCGCCAGCAGCTTGGGGGTGTGGAGGCAGAGCTCCTACGAGCAGTACTTC. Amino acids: CASSLGVWRQSSYEQYF.

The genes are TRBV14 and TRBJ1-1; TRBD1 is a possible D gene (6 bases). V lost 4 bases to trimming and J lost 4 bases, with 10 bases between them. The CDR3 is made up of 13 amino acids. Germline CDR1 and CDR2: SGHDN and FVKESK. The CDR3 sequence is CASSPQGRTEAFF. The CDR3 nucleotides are TGTGCCAGCAGCCCCCAGGGGCGCACTGAAGCTTTCTTT.

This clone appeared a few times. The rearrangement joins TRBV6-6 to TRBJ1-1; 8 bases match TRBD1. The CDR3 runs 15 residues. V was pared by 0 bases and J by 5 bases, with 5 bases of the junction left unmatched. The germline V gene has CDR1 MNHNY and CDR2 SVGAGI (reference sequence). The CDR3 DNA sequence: TGTGCCAGCAGTTACTCGGAGACAGGGGAAACTGAAGCTTTCTTT. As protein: CASSYSETGETEAFF.

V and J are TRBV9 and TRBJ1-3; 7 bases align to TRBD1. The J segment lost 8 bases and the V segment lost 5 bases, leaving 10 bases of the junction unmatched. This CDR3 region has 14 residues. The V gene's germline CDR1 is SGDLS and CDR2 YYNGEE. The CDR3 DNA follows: TGTGCCAGCAGAGCCCTGACAGGGTTGGACACCATATATTTT. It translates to CASRALTGLDTIYF.

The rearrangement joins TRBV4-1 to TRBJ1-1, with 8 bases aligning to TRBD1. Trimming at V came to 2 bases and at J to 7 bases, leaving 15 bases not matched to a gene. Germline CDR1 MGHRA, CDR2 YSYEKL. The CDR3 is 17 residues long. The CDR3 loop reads CASSQQPRTGYMLEAFF. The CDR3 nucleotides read TGCGCCAGCAGCCAACAACCCAGGACAGGGTATATGCTTGAAGCTTTCTTT.

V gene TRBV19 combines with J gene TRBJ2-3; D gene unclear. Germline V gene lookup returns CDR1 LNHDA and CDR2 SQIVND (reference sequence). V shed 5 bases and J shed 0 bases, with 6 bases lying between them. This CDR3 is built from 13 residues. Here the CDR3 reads CASSPTSTDTQYF. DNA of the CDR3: TGTGCCAGTAGTCCAACTAGCACAGATACGCAGTATTTT. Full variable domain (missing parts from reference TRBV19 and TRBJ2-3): DGGITQSPKYLFRKEGQNVTLSCEQNLNHDAMYWYRQDPGQGLRLIYYSQIVNDFQKGDIAEGYSVSREKKESFPLTVTSAQKNPTAFYLCASSPTSTDTQYFGPGTRLTVL.

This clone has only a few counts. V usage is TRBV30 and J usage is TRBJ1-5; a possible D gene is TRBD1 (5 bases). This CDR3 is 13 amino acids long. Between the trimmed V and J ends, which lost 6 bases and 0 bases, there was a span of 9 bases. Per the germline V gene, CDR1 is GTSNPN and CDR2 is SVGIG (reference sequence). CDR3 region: CACSGYSNQPQHF. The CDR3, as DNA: TGTGCCTGCTCAGGGTATAGCAATCAGCCCCAGCATTTT.

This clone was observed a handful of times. The DNA of the CDR3 is TGTGCCAGCAGCACCTCCGGGACAGATGAAAAACTGTTTTTT. This encodes CASSTSGTDEKLFF. This chain connects TRBV13 to TRBJ1-4; 7 positions agree with TRBD1. The J segment lost 6 bases and the V segment lost 5 bases, leaving 6 bases of the junction unmatched. Germline V gene data show CDR1 as PRHDT and CDR2 as FYEKMQ (reference sequence). This CDR3 is 14 amino acids long.

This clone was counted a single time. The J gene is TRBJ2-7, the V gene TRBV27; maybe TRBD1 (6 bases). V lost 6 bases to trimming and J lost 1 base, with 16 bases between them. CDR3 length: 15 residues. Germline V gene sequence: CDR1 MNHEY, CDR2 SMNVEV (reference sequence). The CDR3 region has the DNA TGTGCCAGCAGGACCTACAGGGACCGGTCCTACGAGCAGTACTTC. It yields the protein CASRTYRDRSYEQYF.

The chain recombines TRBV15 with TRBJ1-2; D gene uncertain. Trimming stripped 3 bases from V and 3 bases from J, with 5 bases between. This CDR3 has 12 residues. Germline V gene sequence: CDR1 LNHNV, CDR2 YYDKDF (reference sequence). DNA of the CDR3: TGTGCCACCAGCAGTATGTACTATGGCTACACCTTC. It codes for CATSSMYYGYTF.

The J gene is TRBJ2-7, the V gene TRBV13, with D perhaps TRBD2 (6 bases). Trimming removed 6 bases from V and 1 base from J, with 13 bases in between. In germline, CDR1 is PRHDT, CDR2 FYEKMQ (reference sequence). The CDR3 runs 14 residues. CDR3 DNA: TGTGCCAGCAGAAAGGGAGGAGGGTCCTACGAGCAGTACTTC. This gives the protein CASRKGGGSYEQYF.

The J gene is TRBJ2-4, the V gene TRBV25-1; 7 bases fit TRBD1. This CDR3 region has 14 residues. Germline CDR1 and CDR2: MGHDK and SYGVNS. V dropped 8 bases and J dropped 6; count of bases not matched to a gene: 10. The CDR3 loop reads CASQPQGMGNIQYF. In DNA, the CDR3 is TGTGCCAGCCAACCACAGGGGATGGGAAACATTCAGTACTTC.

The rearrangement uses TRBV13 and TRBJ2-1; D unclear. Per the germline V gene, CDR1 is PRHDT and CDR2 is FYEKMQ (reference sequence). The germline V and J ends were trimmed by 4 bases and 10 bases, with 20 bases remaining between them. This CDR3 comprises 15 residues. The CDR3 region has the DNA TGTGCCAGCAGCTCAAGGTCGGAGCTTAATGCGGAGCAGTTCTTC. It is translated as CASSSRSELNAEQFF.

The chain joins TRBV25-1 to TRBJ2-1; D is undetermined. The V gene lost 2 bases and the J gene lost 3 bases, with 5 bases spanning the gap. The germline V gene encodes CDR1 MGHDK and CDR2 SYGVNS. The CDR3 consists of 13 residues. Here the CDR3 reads CASSEVNYNEQFF. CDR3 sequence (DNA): TGTGCCAGCAGTGAAGTCAACTACAATGAGCAGTTCTTC.

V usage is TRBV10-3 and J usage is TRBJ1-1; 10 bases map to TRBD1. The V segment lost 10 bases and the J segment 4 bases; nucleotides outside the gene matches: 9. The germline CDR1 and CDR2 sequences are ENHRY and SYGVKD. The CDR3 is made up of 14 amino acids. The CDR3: CATGQGVLTTEAFF. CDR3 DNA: TGTGCCACCGGACAGGGGGTTTTGACCACTGAAGCTTTCTTT.